A single sample is the source of the 20 T cell receptor beta chains below, sequenced in a study of T cell responses to AZD1222 COVID-19 vaccine. The data were produced by immunoSEQ multiplex PCR, yet TCRdb's version contains in-frame clones alone and is incomplete. The table lists approximately 120,000 clones, about 90% of them singletons. The sequencing here drew on peripheral blood, taken on day 0 of AZD1222 vaccination. Receptors were obtained from an adult in good health.

J is TRBJ2-5 and V is TRBV12-5, with 8 bases that match TRBD1. J gave up 7 bases and V 4 bases, and 17 bases lay outside the gene matches. Germline CDR1 reads LGHNT; CDR2 reads FRNRAP. The CDR3 runs 17 residues. CDR3 sequence: CASGYLPRDRKIGTQYF. DNA for the CDR3: TGTGCTAGTGGTTACCTCCCCCGGGACAGGAAGATCGGGACCCAGTACTTC.

The genes are TRBV5-1 and TRBJ2-3; D may be TRBD2 (6 bases). The CDR3 is 17 amino acids. Germline CDR1 is SGHRS and CDR2 is YFSETQ. V was shortened by 2 bases and J by 3 bases, with 19 bases between the two germline ends. The CDR3 sequence is CASSFWRGWVRTDTQYF. CDR3 nucleotides: TGCGCCAGCAGCTTTTGGCGGGGTTGGGTTAGGACAGATACGCAGTATTTT.

The chain couples TRBV7-9 to TRBJ2-2; 10 positions agree with TRBD1. The CDR3 covers 15 residues. CDR1 is SEHNR, CDR2 FQNEAQ, per germline (reference sequence). J lost 3 bases, V lost 5 bases, and 3 bases had no gene match. This chain's CDR3 is CASSPGQGDTGELFF. The CDR3 DNA reads TGTGCCAGCAGCCCAGGACAGGGGGACACCGGGGAGCTGTTTTTT.

The chain has TRBV5-1 and TRBJ1-6, with 10 bases identical to TRBD1. V lost 2 bases and J lost 7; bases outside the gene matches: 3. From germline, CDR1 is SGHRS and CDR2 YFSETQ. The CDR3 totals 15 residues. In DNA form, the CDR3 reads TGCGCCAGCAGCTTCTGGGGACAGGGGAATTCACCCCTCCACTTT. It specifies CASSFWGQGNSPLHF.

J is TRBJ1-2 and V is TRBV19; 10 bases line up with TRBD1. This CDR3 contains 17 residues. V was pared by 5 bases and J by 4 bases, with 13 bases of the junction left unmatched. Germline assignment: CDR1 LNHDA and CDR2 SQIVND (reference sequence). CDR3 in amino acids: CASSSPTTGGWIYGYTF. In DNA form, the CDR3 reads TGTGCCAGTAGTTCACCGACGACAGGGGGCTGGATCTATGGCTACACCTTC.

This clone was recorded only once. This chain joins TRBV5-4 and TRBJ2-1; D gene unclear. The V and J ends lost 5 bases and 4 bases respectively, with 10 bases between them. Germline V gene lookup returns CDR1 SGHNT and CDR2 YYREEE (reference sequence). The CDR3 length is 13 residues. CDR3 protein: CASSPDGYNEQFF. CDR3 DNA sequence: TGTGCCAGCAGTCCCGACGGGTACAATGAGCAGTTCTTC.

The gene calls are TRBV7-6 and TRBJ1-5, with 9 bases aligning to TRBD1. This CDR3 spans 15 amino acids. V shed 8 bases, J shed 3 bases, and the junction held 8 bases outside the gene matches. Germline loops: CDR1 SGHVS, CDR2 FNYEAQ. The CDR3 nucleotides are TGTGCCAGCTCAACCGGGACAGGGCACAATCAGCCCCAGCATTTT. Translated, it gives CASSTGTGHNQPQHF.

J is TRBJ2-4 and V is TRBV5-1; possibly TRBD2 for D (6 bases). CDR3 length: 11 residues. V shed 3 bases and J shed 10 bases, with 8 bases lying between them. Germline V CDR1 and CDR2: SGHRS, YFSETQ. CDR3 in DNA: TGCGCCAGCAGCTGGGCGGGAATTCAGTACTTC. Its translation is CASSWAGIQYF.

The V call is TRBV27, the J call TRBJ2-6, with 8 bases lining up with TRBD2. CDR3 size: 17 residues. The V and J ends lost 4 bases and 0 bases, in that order; junction bases with no gene match: 5. Germline CDR1 is MNHEY and CDR2 is SMNVEV (reference sequence). CDR3 amino acids: CASSSGLAYSGANVLTF. The CDR3 region has the DNA TGTGCCAGCAGTTCCGGACTAGCTTACTCTGGGGCCAACGTCCTGACTTTC.

The V call is TRBV9, the J call TRBJ1-6; maybe TRBD1 (6 bases). This CDR3 region has 17 residues. The V end lost 3 bases, the J end lost 0 bases, and 13 bases lay between the germline ends. Germline V gene data show CDR1 as SGDLS and CDR2 as YYNGEE. The CDR3 nucleotides are TGTGCCAGCAGCGCTCTGGGGGCGAGCTCCTATAATTCACCCCTCCACTTT. Its protein is CASSALGASSYNSPLHF.

The chain recombines TRBV6-5 with TRBJ1-3, with D maybe TRBD1 (5 bases). Trimming shortened V by 8 bases and J by 0 bases, and 11 bases separated the two germline ends. This CDR3 contains 14 residues. Germline values: CDR1 MNHEY, CDR2 SVGAGI. The DNA of the CDR3 is TGTGCCAGCCGGGACCAAGGCTCTGGAAACACCATATATTTT. Translating gives CASRDQGSGNTIYF.

The chain carries TRBV5-6 and TRBJ2-6; unclear D gene. Deletions cut 4 bases from V and 2 bases from J, with 10 bases between. Germline V CDR1 and CDR2: SGHDT, YYEEEE. The CDR3 is 15 residues long. CDR3 in amino acids: CASSRLLPGANVLTF. For the CDR3, the DNA is TGTGCCAGCAGCCGTCTGCTTCCTGGGGCCAACGTCCTGACTTTC.

V gene TRBV23-1 combines with J gene TRBJ2-6, with D maybe TRBD1 (6 bases). TRBV23-1 is an ORF, and what it does is uncertain. The CDR3 is made up of 16 amino acids. V lost 10 bases, J lost 2 bases, and 18 bases lay in between. CDR3 coding DNA: TGCGCCACCAATGGGGGCCTCAGGGCTGGGGCCAACGTCCTGACTTTC. Encoded protein: CATNGGLRAGANVLTF.

The J gene is TRBJ2-5, the V gene TRBV9; 9 bases fit TRBD2. CDR3 length: 16 amino acids. The J segment lost 3 bases and the V segment lost 0 bases, leaving 6 bases of the junction unmatched. Germline lookup yields CDR1 SGDLS and CDR2 YYNGEE. The CDR3 bases are TGTGCCAGCAGCGTAGAGGGGGTAGCGGGAGAAGAGACCCAGTACTTC. Protein sequence: CASSVEGVAGEETQYF.

The chain carries TRBV10-3 and TRBJ2-1; 10 bases agree with TRBD2. This CDR3 has 17 residues. Looked up from germline, CDR1 is ENHRY and CDR2 is SYGVKD. J was trimmed by 1 base and V by 0 bases; bases with no gene match: 3. CDR3 nucleotide sequence: TGTGCCATCAGTGAGTCTCAGCGGGAGGGTTCCTACAATGAGCAGTTCTTC. Translated, it gives CAISESQREGSYNEQFF.

The rearrangement joins TRBV19 to TRBJ2-3; a possible D gene is TRBD2 (6 bases). CDR1 is LNHDA, CDR2 SQIVND, per germline (reference sequence). The CDR3 has 18 residues. V was pared by 4 bases and J by 1 base, with 21 bases between. The CDR3 DNA sequence: TGTGCCAGTAGTAACCCCATCGGGACTCTCGGGCGCACAGATACGCAGTATTTT. Translation gives CASSNPIGTLGRTDTQYF.

The chain carries TRBV6-5 and TRBJ1-1; D call uncertain. This CDR3 spans 15 amino acids. The germline V and J ends were trimmed by 2 bases and 1 base, with 11 bases remaining between them. Germline V gene lookup returns CDR1 MNHEY and CDR2 SVGAGI. The CDR3 DNA reads as TGTGCCAGCAGTTACACCCAGGCAACGAACACTGAAGCTTTCTTT. Encoded protein: CASSYTQATNTEAFF.

This sequence joins TRBV7-8 and TRBJ2-1; D is ambiguous. Germline values: CDR1 SGHVS, CDR2 FQNEAQ. V lost 5 bases and J 0 bases, leaving 5 bases between the germline ends. CDR3 length: 13 residues. The CDR3 loop is CASSPYSYNEQFF. The CDR3 nucleotides read TGTGCCAGCAGCCCGTACTCCTACAATGAGCAGTTCTTC. The full variable domain, in which reference TRBV7-8 and TRBJ2-1 provide the parts outside the CDR3, is GAGVSQSPRYKVAKRGQDVALRCDPISGHVSLFWYQQALGQGPEFLTYFQNEAQLDKSGLPSDRFFAERPEGSVSTLKIQRTQQEDSAVYLCASSPYSYNEQFFGPGTRLTVL.

This clone has only one observation. The V gene is TRBV6-1, the J gene TRBJ2-3, with a weak D call TRBD2 (6 bases). The CDR3 totals 16 residues. The ends were cut back, 1 base at V and 2 bases at J, with 13 bases in the middle. From germline, CDR1 is MNHNS and CDR2 SASEGT. CDR3 coding DNA: TGTGCCAGCAGTGAAGGGGGGGTCCCCTTCACAGATACGCAGTATTTT. Protein product: CASSEGGVPFTDTQYF.

The CDR3 sequence: CASSLITQYF. DNA for the CDR3: TGTGCCAGCAGCTTGATTACCCAGTACTTC. The chain employs TRBV12-3 or TRBV12-4 and TRBJ2-5, with D hard to call. The V end was cut by 6 bases, the J end by 8 bases, with 7 bases between. This CDR3 comprises 10 residues.